The 23 T cell receptor beta chains below all came from one sample that was sequenced in a study of blood T cell repertoires in COVID-19 (dated by TCRdb to the early 2020s). To prepare the library, the immunoSEQ multiplex PCR assay was applied. This is the immuneACCESS table as TCRdb keeps it, with only in-frame sequences that have V and J called. A part of the clones is gone; compared with another copy, unresolved V genes explain less than half, and the rest is unexplained. The sample table holds about 220,000 clones, of which just over 85% were seen once. The top ten hold more than 3.5% of the sample. The sample comprised PBMCs or T cells enriched from blood (not recorded which). All receptors come from a woman in her thirties or forties with acute COVID-19.

The V gene is TRBV6-5, the J gene TRBJ1-5; no clear D. Between the trimmed V and J ends, which lost 6 bases and 8 bases, there was a span of 20 bases. The CDR3 length is 15 residues. Per the germline V gene, CDR1 is MNHEY and CDR2 is SVGAGI. CDR3 region: CASSVTGIGREPQHF. Written as DNA, the CDR3 is TGTGCCAGCAGCGTTACGGGGATAGGGAGGGAGCCCCAGCATTTT.

The V gene is TRBV19, the J gene TRBJ1-4; D is perhaps TRBD1 (5 bases). Trimming stripped 3 bases from V and 4 bases from J, with 12 bases between. CDR3 length: 15 amino acids. Germline assignment: CDR1 LNHDA and CDR2 SQIVND (reference sequence). In DNA, the CDR3 is TGTGCCAGTAGTATTGCGGCAGGGATTAATGAAAAACTGTTTTTT. It yields the protein CASSIAAGINEKLFF.

The chain combines TRBV5-1 with TRBJ1-1; 7 bases are a match to TRBD1. The CDR3 contains 13 residues. Looked up from germline, CDR1 is SGHRS and CDR2 is YFSETQ. V dropped 2 bases and J dropped 4; count of bases not matched to a gene: 2. CDR3 nucleotides: TGCGCCAGCAGCTTCGACAGGGTCACTGAAGCTTTCTTT. Translating gives CASSFDRVTEAFF.

The chain recombines TRBV15 with TRBJ2-2, with TRBD1 matching over 7 bases. Germline loops: CDR1 LNHNV, CDR2 YYDKDF (reference sequence). CDR3 length: 17 residues. V shed 3 bases, J shed 6 bases, and the junction held 13 bases outside the gene matches. CDR3 nucleotides: TGTGCCACCAGCAGGGGACAGTCCCCAACCCAACCCGGGGAGCTGTTTTTT. This codes for CATSRGQSPTQPGELFF.

Regarding this clone: Other DNA sequences in this sample translate to the same CDR3. V and J are TRBV6-5 and TRBJ1-6; tentative D call: TRBD1 (6 bases). Germline V gene lookup returns CDR1 MNHEY and CDR2 SVGAGI. The germline V and J ends were trimmed by 6 bases and 8 bases, with 11 bases remaining between them. This CDR3 spans 13 amino acids. The CDR3 loop reads CASSLRTDSPLHF. In DNA form, the CDR3 reads TGTGCCAGCAGCCTTAGGACAGATTCACCCCTCCACTTT.

The V call is TRBV7-8, the J call TRBJ1-2; tentative D call: TRBD1 (6 bases). The CDR3 totals 13 residues. V was trimmed by 3 bases and J by 6 bases, leaving 11 bases between them. Germline V gene sequence: CDR1 SGHVS, CDR2 FQNEAQ. In DNA, the CDR3 is TGTGCCAGCAGCTTGGGGGGGCAAAATGGCTACACCTTC. Its translation is CASSLGGQNGYTF. The whole variable domain, remainder taken from reference TRBV7-8 and TRBJ1-2, is GAGVSQSPRYKVAKRGQDVALRCDPISGHVSLFWYQQALGQGPEFLTYFQNEAQLDKSGLPSDRFFAERPEGSVSTLKIQRTQQEDSAVYLCASSLGGQNGYTFGSGTRLTVV.

Here the CDR3 reads CASGYRGTSNQPQHF. CDR3 in DNA: TGTGCCAGCGGGTACAGGGGTACTAGCAATCAGCCCCAGCATTTT. The V and J genes are TRBV28 and TRBJ1-5; TRBD1 aligns across 7 bases. Germline V gene data show CDR1 as MDHEN and CDR2 as SYDVKM. The length of the CDR3 is 15 residues. V gave up 8 bases and J gave up 0 bases; unmatched junction bases: 7.

This clone was seen only a few times. Written as DNA, the CDR3 is TGTGCCAGCACCTCTAGGGGGAGCTCCTATAATTCACCCCTCCACTTT. This codes for CASTSRGSSYNSPLHF. V gene TRBV19 combines with J gene TRBJ1-6; tentative D call: TRBD1 (6 bases). There are 16 residues in the CDR3. Trimming stripped 9 bases from V and 0 bases from J, with 15 bases between. Looked up from germline, CDR1 is LNHDA and CDR2 is SQIVND (reference sequence). Using reference TRBV19 and TRBJ1-6 for the parts outside the CDR3, the full variable domain is DGGITQSPKYLFRKEGQNVTLSCEQNLNHDAMYWYRQDPGQGLRLIYYSQIVNDFQKGDIAEGYSVSREKKESFPLTVTSAQKNPTAFYLCASTSRGSSYNSPLHFGNGTRLTVT.

This clone was seen more than once but under ten times. The V call is TRBV7-2, the J call TRBJ2-2; perhaps TRBD2 as D (5 bases). The CDR3 length is 18 residues. V shed 1 base and J shed 7 bases, with 22 bases lying between them. In germline, CDR1 is SGHTA, CDR2 FQGNSA. The CDR3: CASSLDEIWRLADGELFF. The DNA of the CDR3 is TGTGCCAGCAGCTTAGACGAGATTTGGCGGCTAGCCGACGGGGAGCTGTTTTTT.

This chain links TRBV7-2 with TRBJ1-1; 7 bases are shared with TRBD1. The CDR3 runs to 14 residues. The trim removed 7 bases at V and 8 bases at J, leaving 13 bases unmatched. Germline CDR1 reads SGHTA; CDR2 reads FQGNSA. The DNA of the CDR3 is TGTGCCAGCAATATACGACAGGGAGCAACCGAAGCTTTCTTT. Its protein is CASNIRQGATEAFF.

A word on this clone: An end of the junction differs from the germline gene, which may be a read error. The chain carries TRBV7-9 and TRBJ1-2; D might be TRBD1 (5 bases). Germline CDR1 is SEHNR and CDR2 is FQNEAQ (reference sequence). CDR3 length equals 15 residues. The CDR3 sequence is CASSFSAEGSAGRAF. In DNA form, the CDR3 reads TGTGCCAGCAGCTTTAGTGCTGAGGGGTCAGCGGGGAGAGCCTTC. Looking up the rest from reference TRBV7-9 and TRBJ1-2 gives the full variable domain: DTGVSQNPRHKITKRGQNVTFRCDPISEHNRLYWYRQTLGQGPEFLTYFQNEAQLEKSRLLSDRFSAERPKGSFSTLEIQRTEQGDSAMYLCASSFSAEGSAGRAFGSGTRLTVV.

This chain connects TRBV24-1 to TRBJ1-4; D possibly corresponds to TRBD1 (6 bases). V lost 9 bases and J 5 bases, leaving 12 bases between the germline ends. CDR1 and CDR2 (germline): KGHDR, SFDVKD. The CDR3 spans 13 residues. The CDR3 sequence: CATQRTVNEKLFF. CDR3 bases: TGTGCCACCCAAAGGACAGTCAATGAAAAACTGTTTTTT.

This clone showed up just a few times. CDR3 sequence (DNA): TGTGCCAGCAGCTCCATGAGGGAAACTAATGAAAAACTGTTTTTT. Translating it yields CASSSMRETNEKLFF. This rearrangement joins TRBV3-1 (or the pseudogene TRBV3-2) to TRBJ1-4; D remains ambiguous. V was trimmed by 5 bases and J by 1 base, leaving 11 bases between them. Per the germline V gene, CDR1 is LGHDT and CDR2 is YNNKEL (reference sequence). There are 15 residues in the CDR3.

The V call is TRBV3-1 (or the pseudogene TRBV3-2), the J call TRBJ1-1; tentatively, D is TRBD1 (6 bases). This CDR3 region has 14 residues. V was pared by 0 bases and J by 1 base, with 6 bases between. Per germline, CDR1 LGHDT and CDR2 YNNKEL (reference sequence). This CDR3 reads CASSQEQGNTEAFF. The CDR3, as DNA: TGTGCCAGCAGCCAAGAACAGGGGAACACTGAAGCTTTCTTT.

This rearrangement joins TRBV3-1 (or the pseudogene TRBV3-2) to TRBJ1-1, with 7 positions matching TRBD1. CDR1 and CDR2 from the germline V gene are LGHDT and YNNKEL (reference sequence). With 1 base clipped from V and 3 bases from J, the junction kept 11 bases outside the gene matches. The CDR3 length is 17 residues. The CDR3 DNA sequence: TGTGCCAGCAGCCAAGTGATCGGAGACAGGGCCGACACTGAAGCTTTCTTT. Translation gives CASSQVIGDRADTEAFF.

V gene TRBV9 combines with J gene TRBJ2-2, with TRBD1 matching over 10 bases. CDR3 length: 15 amino acids. J gave up 7 bases and V 4 bases, and 7 bases lay outside the gene matches. Germline-derived CDR1 and CDR2 are SGDLS and YYNGEE. CDR3 sequence: CASSPTTGGLGELFF. The CDR3 DNA is TGTGCCAGCAGCCCCACGACAGGGGGCCTCGGGGAGCTGTTTTTT.

This clone was seen only a few times. The V and J genes are TRBV2 and TRBJ2-2; D perhaps matches TRBD1 (6 bases). Between the trimmed V and J ends, which lost 4 bases and 5 bases, there was a span of 8 bases. Looked up from germline, CDR1 is SNHLY and CDR2 is FYNNEI. The CDR3 is 13 residues long. This CDR3 reads CASSGTVTGELFF. CDR3 bases: TGTGCCAGCAGTGGGACAGTGACCGGGGAGCTGTTTTTT.

The chain couples TRBV7-2 to TRBJ2-6, with D possibly matching TRBD2 (5 bases). This CDR3 contains 14 residues. Germline CDR1 reads SGHTA; CDR2 reads FQGNSA. The germline V and J ends were trimmed by 0 bases and 13 bases, with 13 bases remaining between them. In DNA, the CDR3 is TGTGCCAGCAGCTTAGCCCGGGAATCAGGAGTCCTGACTTTC. Protein: CASSLARESGVLTF.

This rearrangement joins TRBV4-1 to TRBJ1-2, with D perhaps matching TRBD1 (5 bases). Germline V gives CDR1 MGHRA, CDR2 YSYEKL. The CDR3 is 16 amino acids. Trimming left V 0 bases short and J 4 bases short, with 15 bases between. CDR3 DNA sequence: TGCGCCAGCAGCCAAGAAGGGGTCAGGGCTAGCTATGGCTACACCTTC. Translated, it gives CASSQEGVRASYGYTF.

V usage is TRBV19 and J usage is TRBJ1-1; 7 bases fit TRBD1. With 5 bases clipped from V and 3 bases from J, the junction kept 3 bases outside the gene matches. Germline values: CDR1 LNHDA, CDR2 SQIVND (reference sequence). There are 13 residues in the CDR3. The CDR3 DNA reads as TGTGCCAGTAGTTACGACAGGGACACTGAAGCTTTCTTT. It codes for CASSYDRDTEAFF.

This rearrangement joins TRBV18 to TRBJ2-7; 8 bases match TRBD1. After removal of 3 bases from V and 3 bases from J, the junction contained 13 bases not matched to a gene. CDR3 length: 17 amino acids. Germline CDR1 and CDR2: KGHSH and LQKENI. CDR3 coding DNA: TGTGCCAGCTCACCCACGCGAGTGAGACAGGGGAACTACGAGCAGTACGTC. It encodes CASSPTRVRQGNYEQYV.

This clone was observed once. The J gene is TRBJ2-1, the V gene TRBV7-2, with D perhaps TRBD2 (6 bases). The germline CDR1 and CDR2 sequences are SGHTA and FQGNSA. The CDR3 spans 15 residues. V lost 3 bases to trimming and J lost 2 bases, with 11 bases between them. CDR3: CASSFRRGPYNEQFF. Written as DNA, the CDR3 is TGTGCCAGCAGCTTCAGGCGGGGACCCTACAATGAGCAGTTCTTC.

This clone appeared a few times. The J gene is TRBJ2-7, the V gene TRBV6-1; no firm D call. CDR1 and CDR2 from the germline V gene are MNHNS and SASEGT. The V and J ends lost 1 base and 2 bases respectively, with 6 bases between them. The CDR3 spans 13 residues. As DNA, the CDR3 is TGTGCCAGCAGTGAAGGGCCAGCCTACGAGCAGTACGTC. Its translation: CASSEGPAYEQYV.